The source of this TCR beta chain is a study of CD8+CD57+ T cells in acquired aplastic anemia. Turning to the study itself: Sorted CD4+ plus CD8+ cells gave DNA averaging about 3.2 ug.

This clonotype came up many times. The germline V gene encodes CDR1 SGDLS and CDR2 YYNGEE. The CDR3 runs to 13 residues. V dropped 0 bases and J dropped 8 bases, with 11 bases sitting between them. Template material for TCR beta VDJ and CDR3 profiling consisted of genomic DNA. Each CDR3 protein gets one entry after TCRdb re-called the reads with MiXCR. The data show 100,000 to 120,000 distinct CDR3 sequences, roughly 50% seen once. The origin of this receptor is a human donor in good health, serving as a control. The chain combines TRBV9 with TRBJ1-2; D call uncertain. The sample consisted of sorted CD4+, CD8+, or CD8+CD57+ T cells (not recorded which) from PBMCs. As DNA, the CDR3 is TGTGCCAGCAGCGTAGCTCCATCGGGGGGCTACACCTTC. Encoded protein: CASSVAPSGGYTF.